This TCR beta chain was recovered during a study of cytomegalovirus exposure and HLA in healthy donors. Broader study findings: An ancestry cluster, one associated with Asian ancestry, reportedly showed fewer N-insertions than the approximately 650-donor mean in a later analysis. Presence/absence analyses assumed roughly uniform sequencing depth across donors. Cytomegalovirus-associated status was assigned to approximately 160 TCR beta chains.

A word on this clone: The antigen remains unidentified.

Researchers ran the PCR with 60 Vbeta and 13 Jbeta primers. Original processing notes: Later reanalysis found approximately 76 million unique TCR beta chains, roughly 10 million of them shared. This table comes from immunoSEQ multiplex PCR, and its TCRdb copy is limited to in-frame clones, with some not included. V, J and clone size derive from that table, while D and trimming were established from the DNA sequence. In the table there are under 150,000 clones, about 81% of which are singletons. Sequenced: PBMCs. The receptor comes from a woman aged 40 to 55 in good health and CMV-seropositive.

This chain's CDR3 is CASSLVASGSTYEQYF. The CDR3 DNA reads TGTGCCAGCAGCTTGGTGGCTAGCGGTAGTACCTACGAGCAGTACTTC. This chain connects TRBV5-4 to TRBJ2-7; 7 bases line up with TRBD2. V shed 0 bases and J 2 bases; nucleotides not matched to a gene: 8. The CDR3 runs to 16 residues. The germline gives CDR1 SGHNT, CDR2 YYREEE (reference sequence).